This entry is about one T cell receptor (beta chain). This CDR3 comprises 20 residues. V shed 0 bases and J 0 bases; nucleotides not matched to a gene: 11. CDR1 is MNHEY, CDR2 SVGEGT, per germline. This entry is derived from a study of blood T cell repertoires in COVID-19. Study-wide context: Collection of acute and convalescent COVID-19 samples took place in the United States, Italy and Spain. In each case, the material was cDNA or gDNA derived from T cells, B-cell-depleted T cells, or PBMCs.

Study processing details: By means of reference gene primer amplification, nucleated cell counts were estimated. Measured with immunoSEQ multiplex PCR; TCRdb has only the in-frame clones, and not every one. Clonal size and the V and J genes are those of that table, whereas D and trimming came from the DNA. This sample has about 200,000 clones; more than 85% occur once, and the top ten carry about 10%. The sample was peripheral blood. V gene TRBV6-2 or TRBV6-3 combines with J gene TRBJ2-1; 10 bases are shared with TRBD2. The sequence was collected from a woman aged 50 to 60 with COVID-19, enrolled during active disease. The CDR3 loop reads CASSYSIGSGGIFSYNEQFF. Written as DNA, the CDR3 is TGTGCCAGCAGTTACTCGATAGGTAGCGGGGGGATTTTCTCCTACAATGAGCAGTTCTTC.